This T cell receptor (beta chain) appears in the sequencing data of a study of T cell responses to AZD1222 COVID-19 vaccine. The table came from immunoSEQ multiplex PCR; TCRdb's copy has only in-frame clones and leaves some out. The sample has more than 90,000 clones, less than 95% seen once. CDR3 length equals 14 residues. The V end was cut by 1 base, the J end by 0 bases, with 8 bases between. The V gene's germline CDR1 is SGHRS and CDR2 YFSETQ. The chain is built from TRBV5-1 and TRBJ2-7; possibly TRBD2 for D (5 bases). The input for sequencing was peripheral blood, taken on day 0 of AZD1222 vaccination. This receptor was taken from an adult in good health. The CDR3 region has the DNA TGCGCCAGCAGCTTGTCACGGGGCTCCTACGAGCAGTACTTC. The encoded protein is CASSLSRGSYEQYF.